This TCR beta chain emerged from a study of blood T cell repertoires in COVID-19. Study in general: Acute and convalescent COVID-19 samples came from the United States, Italy and Spain.

CDR1 LNHDA and CDR2 SQIVND come from the germline V gene (reference sequence). This CDR3 has 16 residues. The J segment lost 6 bases and the V segment lost 9 bases, leaving 12 bases of the junction unmatched. In the original analysis: Estimates of nucleated cell counts were drawn from the amplification of reference gene primers. Some clones are missing from TCRdb's copy, which holds only in-frame ones; the method was immunoSEQ multiplex PCR. V and J calls and clone size are those listed in that table; D and trimming were worked out from the DNA. This sample has more than 450,000 clones, with approximately 90% found just once.

Sequencing was carried out using PBMCs or T cells enriched from blood (not recorded which). This TCR was sampled from a woman under 30 who had recovered from COVID-19. The chain carries TRBV19 and TRBJ1-5; 12 bases line up with TRBD1. The CDR3 DNA follows: TGTGCCAGCCTTCCCCCGGGACAGGGGGCAGGTCAGCCCCAGCATTTT. Residues: CASLPPGQGAGQPQHF.